This TCR beta chain came from a study of OX40 agonist ivuxolimab in advanced cancers. Study summary: Given to patients was ivuxolimab, an agonistic anti-OX40 (CD134) antibody. Partial responses occurred in Three dose-escalation patients, one with hepatocellular carcinoma and two with cutaneous melanoma. Every 2 weeks, patients received ivuxolimab intravenously, dosed at 0.01 to 10 mg/kg.

Findings and limits, study-wide: At 0.1 to 3.0 mg/kg, clonal expansion of CD4+ and CD8+ blood T cells had occurred by week 6.

The germline V gene has CDR1 SGDLS and CDR2 YYNGEE. The CDR3 totals 19 residues. The V end was cut by 3 bases, the J end by 0 bases, with 21 bases between. Using immunoSEQ multiplex PCR, the repertoire was profiled, and TCRdb retains in-frame clones only, with some absent. Altogether around 110,000 clones are present, roughly 90% being singletons, with the ten largest covering 1% to 1.5%. A remark on this clone: Its antigen remains unknown.

This chain connects TRBV9 to TRBJ2-2; tentative D call: TRBD2 (5 bases). The TCR sequence derives from an adult with an advanced solid tumor such as melanoma, head and neck, liver or kidney cancer. Sequences were derived from CD4+ or CD8+ T cells sorted from blood, sampled in a trial of the OX40 agonist ivuxolimab. The CDR3 DNA follows: TGTGCCAGCAGCGCCGGACTGGGGTCGGGTAGCGCGAACACCGGGGAGCTGTTTTTT. Protein product: CASSAGLGSGSANTGELFF.